This T cell receptor (beta chain) was recorded in a study of blood T cells in healthy people across ages. Aged roughly 6 to 95, donors were systemically healthy Caucasians from Russia. A word on this clonotype: No antigen is known for it.

The germline gives CDR1 SEHNR, CDR2 FQNEAQ (reference sequence). V shed 4 bases and J 0 bases; nucleotides not matched to a gene: 4. There are 15 residues in the CDR3. Study results and caveats: Per million T cells, TCR beta diversity dropped about linearly as age rose.

Using a J-beta primer mix together with a sample-barcoded 5' primer, a second PCR was run for 7 to 11 cycles. Every molecule of cDNA carried a tag from a template-switch adaptor with 12 random nucleotides. TCRdb reprocessed the 5' RACE reads with MiXCR, giving one entry per CDR3 protein. The table lists about 1.5 million distinct CDR3 sequences, 40% to 45% of them singletons. This receptor was taken from a woman between 18 and 30 years old in good health. Sequencing was performed on blood. The chain employs TRBV7-9 and TRBJ1-2, with 8 bases matching TRBD1. CDR3 amino acids: CASSSTGATNYGYTF. CDR3 DNA: TGTGCCAGCAGCTCGACAGGGGCGACTAACTATGGCTACACCTTC.